These 23 T cell receptor beta chains came from one sample sequenced in a study of OX40 agonist ivuxolimab in advanced cancers. Sequencing was performed with immunoSEQ multiplex PCR; in TCRdb, only in-frame clones are kept and a portion is missing. The sample records about 100,000 clones, 75% to 95% being singletons. This specimen consisted of CD4+ or CD8+ T cells sorted from blood, obtained in a trial of the OX40 agonist ivuxolimab. The receptor set was obtained from an adult with an advanced solid tumor such as melanoma, head and neck, liver or kidney cancer.

Only a few counts were recorded for this clone. In DNA, the CDR3 is TGTGCCAGTAGTATCCTGGGACAGGGCGGCTACGAGCAGTACTTC. Translating gives CASSILGQGGYEQYF. The gene calls are TRBV19 and TRBJ2-7; TRBD1 matches 9 bases. Germline V gives CDR1 LNHDA, CDR2 SQIVND (reference sequence). The CDR3 covers 15 residues. The junction had 6 bases not matched to a gene; V was cut back by 3 bases and J by 3 bases.

V usage is TRBV2 and J usage is TRBJ2-1, with D possibly TRBD2 on 6 matching bases. Germline CDR1 and CDR2: SNHLY and FYNNEI. CDR3 length: 15 residues. Trimming shortened V by 4 bases and J by 3 bases, and 13 bases separated the two germline ends. CDR3 region: CASSGNSGFYNEQFF. CDR3 DNA sequence: TGTGCCAGCAGTGGTAATAGCGGATTCTACAATGAGCAGTTCTTC.

The CDR3 nucleotides are TGCGCCAGCAGTCGGCTGTTCTCCACAGATACGCAGTATTTT. Translated, it gives CASSRLFSTDTQYF. The chain combines TRBV4-1 with TRBJ2-3; D is undetermined. The V end was cut by 6 bases, the J end by 2 bases, with 12 bases between. The CDR3 has 14 amino acids. The germline V gene encodes CDR1 MGHRA and CDR2 YSYEKL.

The genes are TRBV28 and TRBJ1-1; the D is unclear. There are 12 residues in the CDR3. Germline V lookup: CDR1 MDHEN, CDR2 SYDVKM. Trimming shortened V by 3 bases and J by 8 bases, and 10 bases separated the two germline ends. CDR3 DNA: TGTGCCAGCAGTTTGGGCTTATCCGAAGCTTTCTTT. This gives the protein CASSLGLSEAFF.

This clone was counted a single time. V and J are TRBV11-2 and TRBJ2-1; a possible D gene is TRBD1 (5 bases). Germline CDR1 reads SGHAT; CDR2 reads FQNNGV. The V end lost 5 bases, the J end lost 5 bases, and 10 bases lay between the germline ends. This CDR3 spans 13 amino acids. The CDR3 coding sequence is TGTGCCAGCAGCCTGGGGCGTAACAATGAGCAGTTCTTC. Translated, it gives CASSLGRNNEQFF.

J is TRBJ2-1 and V is TRBV5-8; tentatively, D is TRBD1 (5 bases). Per germline, CDR1 SGHTS and CDR2 YDEGEE. This CDR3 region has 14 residues. Trimming removed 0 bases at V and 13 bases at J, with 17 bases between. The CDR3, as DNA: TGTGCCAGCAGCTTGGCATTAGGGGATTCGGGTCAGTTCTTC. Protein: CASSLALGDSGQFF.

The chain's CDR3 is CASSPFIGRGRTEAFF. CDR3 sequence (DNA): TGTGCCAGCAGTCCCTTTATCGGTCGCGGGAGGACTGAAGCTTTCTTT. This chain joins TRBV28 and TRBJ1-1, with D unresolved. The CDR3 sequence is 16 residues long. In germline, CDR1 is MDHEN, CDR2 SYDVKM. V lost 5 bases and J 5 bases, leaving 21 bases between the germline ends.

The gene calls are TRBV30 and TRBJ2-7; the match to TRBD1 covers 12 bases. In germline, CDR1 is GTSNPN, CDR2 SVGIG (reference sequence). V lost 2 bases, J lost 7 bases, and 9 bases stayed unmatched. The CDR3 loop spans 15 amino acids. The CDR3 sequence: CAWSSLGQGAREQYF. As DNA, the CDR3 is TGTGCCTGGAGTAGCTTGGGACAGGGGGCGAGAGAGCAGTACTTC.

J is TRBJ1-5 and V is TRBV6-1; D gene uncertain. The CDR3 has 13 amino acids. V was pared by 4 bases and J by 6 bases, with 10 bases between. Germline values: CDR1 MNHNS, CDR2 SASEGT. The CDR3 loop reads CASSGAVGQPQHF. CDR3 nucleotide sequence: TGTGCCAGCAGTGGGGCAGTCGGTCAGCCCCAGCATTTT.

This chain links TRBV14 with TRBJ2-1; D gene uncertain. Deletions cut 6 bases from V and 3 bases from J, with 18 bases between. This CDR3 is 16 amino acids long. Germline V gene sequence: CDR1 SGHDN, CDR2 FVKESK. CDR3 DNA sequence: TGTGCCAGCAGTCACGAGTTGACAAGATACTACAATGAGCAGTTCTTC. Translating gives CASSHELTRYYNEQFF.

V and J are TRBV2 and TRBJ2-3; 7 positions agree with TRBD2. Germline trimming cut 6 bases from V and 6 bases from J; bases unmatched to any gene: 6. The germline V gene encodes CDR1 SNHLY and CDR2 FYNNEI. This CDR3 is 13 amino acids long. CDR3 DNA sequence: TGTGCCAGCAGGGGGGAGGGAAGGGATACGCAGTATTTT. Its translation: CASRGEGRDTQYF.

This chain links TRBV7-2 with TRBJ2-7; 9 nucleotides agree with TRBD2. Germline lookup yields CDR1 SGHTA and CDR2 FQGNSA. Trimming took 5 bases from V and 8 from J; bases not matched to a gene: 13. This CDR3 contains 15 residues. CDR3 coding DNA: TGTGCCAGCAGCGCTAGCGGGATGGATTGGGGACAGCAGTACTTC. Translated: CASSASGMDWGQQYF.

The rearrangement links TRBV7-2 to TRBJ2-1; D remains unclear. V was cut by 0 bases and J by 8 bases, with 17 bases left in between. Germline V gene lookup returns CDR1 SGHTA and CDR2 FQGNSA. The CDR3 has 16 residues. The DNA for the CDR3 is TGTGCCAGCAGCTTAGCCCCCTGGCGCGCAGAGCATGAGCAGTTCTTC. Translation gives CASSLAPWRAEHEQFF.

The V and J genes are TRBV6-5 and TRBJ1-1; weak D call: TRBD1 (6 bases). CDR3 length: 13 amino acids. V lost 4 bases to trimming and J lost 4 bases, with 10 bases between them. Germline values: CDR1 MNHEY, CDR2 SVGAGI. In nucleotides, the CDR3 is TGTGCCAGCAGTTTGGGGGGGCGCACTGAAGCTTTCTTT. Its protein product is CASSLGGRTEAFF.

The chain employs TRBV19 and TRBJ1-5, with D unresolved. The CDR3 extends over 14 amino acids. CDR1 LNHDA and CDR2 SQIVND come from the germline V gene (reference sequence). V lost 1 base to trimming and J lost 3 bases, with 7 bases between them. CDR3 amino acids: CASSIGTLNQPQHF. As DNA, the CDR3 is TGTGCCAGTAGTATAGGCACCCTCAATCAGCCCCAGCATTTT.

This clone was counted a single time. The chain couples TRBV6-5 to TRBJ2-7, with D perhaps TRBD2 (6 bases). The CDR3 is 16 residues long. V was trimmed by 2 bases and J by 7 bases, leaving 21 bases between them. Germline-derived CDR1 and CDR2 are MNHEY and SVGAGI. CDR3 sequence reads: CASSYDRETGVREQYF. In nucleotides, the CDR3 is TGTGCCAGCAGTTACGACCGGGAGACGGGGGTAAGGGAGCAGTACTTC.

V is TRBV10-1 and J is TRBJ2-5; D is undetermined. This CDR3 has 14 amino acids. Deletions cut 2 bases from V and 5 bases from J, with 12 bases between. Germline CDR1 is WNHNN and CDR2 is SYGVQD (reference sequence). CDR3: CASSEVAARETQYF. Written as DNA, the CDR3 is TGCGCCAGCAGTGAGGTCGCCGCCCGGGAGACCCAGTACTTC.

The chain has TRBV7-2 and TRBJ2-3; D gene unclear. Germline V gene lookup returns CDR1 SGHTA and CDR2 FQGNSA. The CDR3 sequence is 12 residues long. Trimming left V 1 base short and J 6 bases short, with 5 bases between. The CDR3 DNA reads as TGTGCCAGCAGCTTAGATAGGGATACGCAGTATTTT. This encodes CASSLDRDTQYF.

This clone was seen a handful of times. The chain uses TRBV6-1 and TRBJ1-5; D gene unclear. Trimming stripped 4 bases from V and 0 bases from J, with 4 bases between. Germline values: CDR1 MNHNS, CDR2 SASEGT. CDR3 length equals 13 residues. The CDR3 region has the DNA TGTGCCAGCAGTGTCGATAGCAATCAGCCCCAGCATTTT. Its protein is CASSVDSNQPQHF.

The chain employs TRBV14 and TRBJ1-1, with a tentative D call TRBD1 (5 bases). The germline V gene encodes CDR1 SGHDN and CDR2 FVKESK. V lost 3 bases, J lost 9 bases, and 14 bases lay in between. The CDR3 contains 13 residues. CDR3 sequence reads: CASSQIRQTKAFF. The CDR3 coding sequence is TGTGCCAGCAGCCAGATAAGACAGACGAAAGCTTTCTTT.

This chain connects TRBV6-1 to TRBJ2-7, with TRBD1 matching over 7 bases. CDR3 length: 15 residues. Unmatched junction bases numbered 11, after V lost 6 bases and J lost 3 bases. Germline V gives CDR1 MNHNS, CDR2 SASEGT. The CDR3 coding sequence is TGTGCCAGCAGCGTTACCGGGACAGATTTCTACGAGCAGTACTTC. It codes for CASSVTGTDFYEQYF.

The rearrangement joins TRBV5-4 to TRBJ2-1; a possible D gene is TRBD2 (6 bases). The germline V and J ends were trimmed by 3 bases and 0 bases, with 10 bases remaining between them. The germline CDR1 and CDR2 sequences are SGHNT and YYREEE (reference sequence). The CDR3 sequence is 15 residues long. The CDR3 here is CASSYTSNSYNEQFF. The CDR3 nucleotides are TGTGCCAGCAGCTATACTAGCAACTCCTACAATGAGCAGTTCTTC.

The chain has TRBV4-2 and TRBJ2-1, with 7 bases aligning to TRBD2. V shed 0 bases, J shed 7 bases, and the junction held 12 bases outside the gene matches. The CDR3 has 17 residues. CDR1 is LGHNA and CDR2 is YNFKEQ in the germline V gene. CDR3 amino acids: CASSQEGRRNGRNEQFF. The CDR3 nucleotides are TGTGCCAGCAGCCAAGAGGGCCGCAGGAACGGGAGGAATGAGCAGTTCTTC.